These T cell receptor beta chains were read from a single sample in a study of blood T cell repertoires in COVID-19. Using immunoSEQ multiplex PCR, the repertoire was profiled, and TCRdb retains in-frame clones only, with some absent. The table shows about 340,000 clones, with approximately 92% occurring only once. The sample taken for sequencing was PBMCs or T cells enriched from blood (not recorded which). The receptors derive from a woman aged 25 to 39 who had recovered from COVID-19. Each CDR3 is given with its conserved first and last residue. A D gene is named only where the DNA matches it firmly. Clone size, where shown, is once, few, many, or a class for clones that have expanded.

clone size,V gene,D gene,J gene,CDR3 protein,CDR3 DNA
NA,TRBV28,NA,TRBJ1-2,CASSSPGRGFGYTF,TGTGCCAGCAGTTCCCCTGGCCGCGGGTTTGGCTACACCTTC
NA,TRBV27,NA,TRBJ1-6,CASSSKGQLGSPLHF,TGTGCCAGCAGTTCTAAGGGACAATTAGGTTCACCCCTCCACTTT
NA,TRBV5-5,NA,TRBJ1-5,CASSPGGVRDQPQHF,TGTGCCAGCAGCCCGGGGGGGGTCCGCGATCAGCCCCAGCATTTT
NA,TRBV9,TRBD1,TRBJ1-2,CASSPRQGLNYGYTF,TGTGCCAGCAGCCCGAGACAGGGACTTAACTATGGCTACACCTTC
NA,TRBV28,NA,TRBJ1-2,CASSLLRRNYGYTF,TGTGCCAGCAGTTTACTGAGGAGAAACTATGGCTACACCTTC
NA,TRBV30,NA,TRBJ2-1,CAWMTGGGNEQFF,TGTGCCTGGATGACAGGAGGTGGGAATGAGCAGTTCTTC
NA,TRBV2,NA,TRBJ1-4,CASSEGELNEKLFF,TGTGCCAGCAGTGAAGGGGAGTTAAATGAAAAACTGTTTTTT
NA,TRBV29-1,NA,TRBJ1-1,CSVVTQRDTEAFF,TGCAGCGTTGTGACACAGCGGGACACTGAAGCTTTCTTT
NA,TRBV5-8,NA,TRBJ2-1,CASSLEGGPYNEQFF,TGTGCCAGCAGCTTGGAGGGGGGGCCCTACAATGAGCAGTTCTTC
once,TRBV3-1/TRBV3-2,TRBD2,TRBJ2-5,CASSGGGGNQETQYF,TGTGCCAGCAGCGGAGGCGGGGGTAACCAAGAGACCCAGTACTTC
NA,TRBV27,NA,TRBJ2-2,CASSLGSTNTGELFF,TGTGCCAGCAGTTTGGGCTCCACGAACACCGGGGAGCTGTTTTTT
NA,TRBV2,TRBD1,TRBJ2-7,CASTARDRVYEQYF,TGTGCCAGCACGGCCCGGGACAGGGTGTACGAGCAGTACTTC
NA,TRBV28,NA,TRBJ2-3,CASSFPRTDTQYF,TGTGCCAGCAGTTTTCCCAGGACAGATACGCAGTATTTT
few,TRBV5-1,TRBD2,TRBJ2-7,CASSGGLAGEQYF,TGCGCCAGCAGCGGCGGACTAGCCGGCGAGCAGTACTTC
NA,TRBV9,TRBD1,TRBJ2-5,CASSAGTGSETQYF,TGTGCCAGCAGCGCCGGGACAGGGAGCGAGACCCAGTACTTC
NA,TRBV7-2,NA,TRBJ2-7,CASSSSGSSYEQYF,TGTGCCAGCAGCTCGAGCGGGTCCTCCTACGAGCAGTACTTC
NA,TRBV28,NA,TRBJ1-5,CASSFSSGTPNQPQHF,TGTGCCAGCAGTTTTTCCTCCGGGACACCTAATCAGCCCCAGCATTTT
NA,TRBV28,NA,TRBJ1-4,CASSTDSFDRKLFF,TGTGCCAGCAGTACTGACAGCTTCGATCGAAAACTGTTTTTT
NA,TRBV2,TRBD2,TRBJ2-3,CASRKRGGTDTQYF,TGTGCCAGCAGGAAGCGGGGGGGCACAGATACGCAGTATTTT
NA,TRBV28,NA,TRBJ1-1,CASSLSPGLPFSMNTEAFF,TGTGCCAGCAGTTTATCCCCAGGCCTACCTTTTTCCATGAACACTGAAGCTTTCTTT
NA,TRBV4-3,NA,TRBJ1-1,CASSRQTREGTEAFF,TGCGCCAGCAGCCGGCAAACCAGGGAGGGGACTGAAGCTTTCTTT
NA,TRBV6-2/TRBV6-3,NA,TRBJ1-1,CASSYPTGFTEAFF,TGTGCCAGCAGTTATCCAACAGGGTTCACTGAAGCTTTCTTT
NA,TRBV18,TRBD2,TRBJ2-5,CASSPGASGSSLGETQYF,TGTGCCAGCTCACCTGGGGCTAGCGGGAGCTCCTTGGGGGAGACCCAGTACTTC
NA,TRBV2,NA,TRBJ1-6,CASSERTVYNSPLHF,TGTGCCAGCAGTGAACGGACAGTTTATAATTCACCCCTCCACTTT
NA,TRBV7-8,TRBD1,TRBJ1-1,CASSPGPQGYDTEAFF,TGTGCCAGCAGCCCAGGGCCACAGGGGTACGACACTGAAGCTTTCTTT
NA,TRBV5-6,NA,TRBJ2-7,CASSLASRYEQYF,TGTGCCAGCAGCTTGGCTAGCCGGTACGAGCAGTACTTC
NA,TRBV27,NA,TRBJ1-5,CASSPASSNQPQHF,TGTGCCAGCAGTCCTGCTAGTAGCAATCAGCCCCAGCATTTT
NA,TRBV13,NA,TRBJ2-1,CASSPETGDNEQFF,TGTGCCAGCAGCCCGGAGACAGGAGACAATGAGCAGTTCTTC
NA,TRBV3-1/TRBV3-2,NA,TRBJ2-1,CASSLNNEQFF,TGTGCCAGCAGCCTCAACAATGAGCAGTTCTTC
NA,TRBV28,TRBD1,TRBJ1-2,CASRGQGANYGYTF,TGTGCCAGCAGGGGACAGGGAGCTAACTATGGCTACACCTTC
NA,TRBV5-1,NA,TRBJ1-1,CASSPDGLQGVRAEAFF,TGCGCCAGCAGCCCGGATGGTCTGCAGGGCGTAAGAGCTGAAGCTTTCTTT
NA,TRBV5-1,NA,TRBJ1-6,CASSLELQGPYNSPLHF,TGCGCCAGCAGCTTGGAACTACAGGGCCCCTATAATTCACCCCTCCACTTT
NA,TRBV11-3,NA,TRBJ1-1,CASSRTRGNTEAFF,TGTGCCAGCAGCCGAACCCGGGGGAACACTGAAGCTTTCTTT
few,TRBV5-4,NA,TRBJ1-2,CASSFDTRGYGYTF,TGTGCCAGCAGCTTCGACACCAGGGGCTATGGCTACACCTTC
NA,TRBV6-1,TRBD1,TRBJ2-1,CASSASRDRSSSSYNEQFF,TGTGCCAGCAGTGCATCCCGGGACAGGTCCTCGAGCTCCTACAATGAGCAGTTCTTC
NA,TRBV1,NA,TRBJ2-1,CTSSQPHLAGGNEQFF,TGCACCAGCAGCCAACCTCACCTAGCGGGAGGGAATGAGCAGTTCTTC
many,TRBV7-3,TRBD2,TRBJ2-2,CASSPTPGLQTGELFF,TGTGCCAGCAGCCCTACCCCGGGACTACAAACCGGGGAGCTGTTTTTT
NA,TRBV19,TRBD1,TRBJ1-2,CASTGRQGRYGYTF,TGTGCCAGTACCGGAAGACAGGGGCGCTATGGCTACACCTTC
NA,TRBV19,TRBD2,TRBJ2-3,CASTGRLGTSGTDTQYF,TGTGCCAGTACGGGAAGACTAGGGACTAGCGGCACAGATACGCAGTATTTT
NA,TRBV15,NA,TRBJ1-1,CATSSRADTEAFF,TGTGCCACCAGCAGCAGGGCGGACACTGAAGCTTTCTTT
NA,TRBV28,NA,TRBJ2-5,CASSDPSSKTDF,TGTGCCAGCAGTGACCCTAGCAGCAAGACTGACTTC
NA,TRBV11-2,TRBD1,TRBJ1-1,CASSIRGRSTEAFF,TGTGCCAGCAGCATCAGGGGGAGGAGCACTGAAGCTTTCTTT
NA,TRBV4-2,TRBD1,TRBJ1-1,CASSQATLSRGGGWTEAFF,TGTGCCAGCAGCCAAGCCACCCTCTCTCGAGGGGGCGGGTGGACTGAAGCTTTCTTT
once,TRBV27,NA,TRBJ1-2,CASSKGVSNYGYTF,TGTGCCAGCAGTAAGGGGGTCTCTAACTATGGCTACACCTTC